The 27 T cell receptor beta chains below come from one sample, sequenced in a study of regulatory and conventional T cells in RAG deficiency (TCRdb year 2017). Library generation was performed with the immunoSEQ multiplex PCR assay. Imported from immuneACCESS, the table was reduced by TCRdb to in-frame sequences with V and J called. These copies leave out some clones; in studies compared against another copy, an unresolved V gene accounts for under half, and the cause of the remainder is not known. The sample table lists about 29,000 clones, over 90% of them with a count of one. Clones ranked in the top ten supply under 0.2% of the sample. Before genomic DNA extraction, conventional CD4+ T cells were isolated from blood as CD25-low CD127-high cells. The data also belong to a second study, concerning regulatory T cells. As the second publication notes: The multiplex PCR relied on 52 forward TRBV primers and 13 reverse TRBJ primers, and amplification bias was corrected through assay-based and computational methods.

Sequencing was performed on CD25- CD4+ T cells sorted from blood. These receptor sequences come from a human donor in good health.

The rearrangement uses TRBV5-4 and TRBJ1-6, with D perhaps TRBD1 (6 bases). Trimming took off 4 bases at V and 10 bases at J, with 15 bases between the two ends. Germline assignment: CDR1 SGHNT and CDR2 YYREEE (reference sequence). The length of the CDR3 is 14 residues. In nucleotides, the CDR3 is TGTGCCAGCAGCCCCGAGGGGGTACACTCACCCCTCCACTTT. Residues: CASSPEGVHSPLHF.

Written as DNA, the CDR3 is TGCGCCAGCGTACAACACCTCTACGAGCAGTACTTC. Protein product: CASVQHLYEQYF. This chain joins TRBV23-1 and TRBJ2-7, with D uncertain. TRBV23-1 is an open reading frame whose function is uncertain. This CDR3 has 12 residues. Between the trimmed V and J ends, which lost 8 bases and 3 bases, there was a span of 11 bases.

The gene calls are TRBV6-1 and TRBJ1-6; 7 bases are a match to TRBD1. Looked up from germline, CDR1 is MNHNS and CDR2 is SASEGT. This CDR3 has 12 amino acids. After removal of 5 bases from V and 13 bases from J, the junction contained 5 bases not matched to a gene. The CDR3 DNA is TGTGCCAGCAGTCCCGACAGGGATCCCCTCCACTTT. Amino acid sequence: CASSPDRDPLHF.

The chain uses TRBV5-4 and TRBJ2-5; TRBD1 matches 9 bases. CDR3 length: 15 residues. Germline V lookup: CDR1 SGHNT, CDR2 YYREEE (reference sequence). V shed 0 bases and J 5 bases; nucleotides not matched to a gene: 5. CDR3 coding DNA: TGTGCCAGCAGCTTGGCCCTCGGGACAGGGGAGACCCAGTACTTC. It codes for CASSLALGTGETQYF.

J is TRBJ2-3 and V is TRBV11-2, with D perhaps matching TRBD1 (6 bases). The V end lost 1 base, the J end lost 0 bases, and 14 bases lay between the germline ends. This CDR3 contains 17 residues. CDR1 and CDR2 from the germline V gene are SGHAT and FQNNGV. CDR3 coding DNA: TGTGCCAGCAGCTTAGTACAGGGATATACTAGCACAGATACGCAGTATTTT. It codes for CASSLVQGYTSTDTQYF.

The V and J genes are TRBV15 and TRBJ2-2; 7 bases are a match to TRBD1. This CDR3 comprises 15 residues. The V gene's germline CDR1 is LNHNV and CDR2 YYDKDF (reference sequence). The V and J ends lost 5 bases and 2 bases, in that order; junction bases with no gene match: 5. DNA for the CDR3: TGTGCCACCAGCCCAAGGACAGGAAACACCGGGGAGCTGTTTTTT. Its translation: CATSPRTGNTGELFF.

CDR3 sequence (DNA): TGTGCCAGCAGTGGACAGGGTTCTCTTGGTTCACCCCTCCACTTT. This gives the protein CASSGQGSLGSPLHF. V usage is TRBV2 and J usage is TRBJ1-6, with 7 nucleotides matching TRBD1. Germline assignment: CDR1 SNHLY and CDR2 FYNNEI. Trimming at V came to 4 bases and at J to 9 bases, leaving 9 bases not matched to a gene. The CDR3 runs to 15 residues.

The chain recombines TRBV4-2 with TRBJ2-5; 7 bases line up with TRBD2. CDR1 is LGHNA, CDR2 YNFKEQ, per germline. The CDR3 runs to 19 residues. J gave up 3 bases and V 1 base, and 17 bases lay outside the gene matches. The CDR3 nucleotides are TGTGCCAGCAGCCAAGGGACTAGAAGTGGACGAGCCCTCGAAGAGACCCAGTACTTC. Its translation: CASSQGTRSGRALEETQYF.

This chain links TRBV7-2 with TRBJ1-5, with D uncertain. Germline V lookup: CDR1 SGHTA, CDR2 FQGNSA. Deletions cut 5 bases from V and 2 bases from J, with 13 bases between. This CDR3 region has 15 residues. The CDR3 DNA follows: TGTGCCAGCAGCCTAACCTCAACGGGCAATCAGCCCCAGCATTTT. It encodes CASSLTSTGNQPQHF.

The V gene is TRBV30, the J gene TRBJ2-7, with TRBD1 as a possible D gene (6 bases). V gave up 1 base and J gave up 0 bases, with 10 bases separating them. The CDR3 extends over 14 amino acids. Germline lookup yields CDR1 GTSNPN and CDR2 SVGIG (reference sequence). The CDR3, as DNA: TGTGCCTGGAGTGACAGGGCGATCTCCTACGAGCAGTACTTC. Protein product: CAWSDRAISYEQYF.

Concerning this clone: The sample holds other DNA sequences that translate to the same CDR3. The V gene is TRBV11-2, the J gene TRBJ2-3; perhaps TRBD1 as D (6 bases). The V end lost 6 bases, the J end lost 4 bases, and 8 bases lay between the germline ends. The germline CDR1 and CDR2 sequences are SGHAT and FQNNGV. The CDR3 loop spans 12 amino acids. The CDR3 spells CASSPGADTQYF. The DNA of the CDR3 is TGTGCCAGCAGTCCAGGGGCAGATACGCAGTATTTT.

V is TRBV19 and J is TRBJ2-5; 7 bases align to TRBD1. Near its end, the DNA agrees better with TRBJ2-7, so the J call may be wrong. Germline CDR1 reads LNHDA; CDR2 reads SQIVND (reference sequence). The CDR3 has 17 residues. The CDR3 sequence is CASSLNPTGNPPYEQYF. The DNA for the CDR3 is TGTGCCAGTAGCTTGAACCCGACAGGGAATCCCCCCTACGAGCAGTACTTC.

CDR3 nucleotide sequence: TGTGCCAGTAGTTCAGGGGAGGGTCAGCCCCAGCATTTT. This gives the protein CASSSGEGQPQHF. V and J are TRBV19 and TRBJ1-5; D is possibly TRBD1 (6 bases). V lost 5 bases and J lost 6, with 11 bases in between. This CDR3 contains 13 residues. The germline V gene encodes CDR1 LNHDA and CDR2 SQIVND (reference sequence).

This rearrangement joins TRBV19 to TRBJ1-3; tentatively, D is TRBD1 (5 bases). The CDR3 totals 15 residues. Trimming shortened V by 6 bases and J by 4 bases, and 16 bases separated the two germline ends. The germline V gene has CDR1 LNHDA and CDR2 SQIVND (reference sequence). CDR3 region: CASSQTGAPGNTIYF. The CDR3 nucleotides read TGTGCCAGTAGCCAAACAGGAGCACCCGGAAACACCATATATTTT. Based on the CDR3 plus reference TRBV19 and TRBJ1-3, the full variable domain is DGGITQSPKYLFRKEGQNVTLSCEQNLNHDAMYWYRQDPGQGLRLIYYSQIVNDFQKGDIAEGYSVSREKKESFPLTVTSAQKNPTAFYLCASSQTGAPGNTIYFGEGSWLTVV.

J is TRBJ1-2 and V is TRBV28; perhaps TRBD1 as D (6 bases). Trimming cost V 1 base and J 3 bases, with 18 bases left between them. Germline V CDR1 and CDR2: MDHEN, SYDVKM. This CDR3 is 17 amino acids long. The DNA for the CDR3 is TGTGCCAGCAGTTTATACCCCACCCGGACAGATTACTATGGCTACACCTTC. Translating gives CASSLYPTRTDYYGYTF.

The chain carries TRBV28 and TRBJ2-4, with D possibly TRBD1 on 6 matching bases. Germline V gene lookup returns CDR1 MDHEN and CDR2 SYDVKM. This CDR3 spans 13 amino acids. The V and J ends lost 5 bases and 8 bases respectively, with 13 bases between them. Written as DNA, the CDR3 is TGTGCCAGCAGTAGACGACAGGAGGACATTCAGTACTTC. Encoded protein: CASSRRQEDIQYF.

This chain connects TRBV11-3 to TRBJ2-2; TRBD2 aligns across 14 bases. V was clipped by 5 bases and J by 1 base; unmatched bases: 3. This CDR3 has 17 amino acids. Germline V gives CDR1 SGHNT, CDR2 YENEEA. In nucleotides, the CDR3 is TGTGCCAGCAGCATTGGACTAGCGGGGGGGAACACCGGGGAGCTGTTTTTT. Its protein is CASSIGLAGGNTGELFF.

The gene calls are TRBV6-1 and TRBJ1-2, with 7 bases lining up with TRBD1. This CDR3 is built from 13 residues. Germline CDR1 and CDR2: MNHNS and SASEGT. J was trimmed by 4 bases and V by 3 bases; bases with no gene match: 2. The CDR3 DNA follows: TGTGCCAGCAGTGACGACAGGGTCTATGGCTACACCTTC. Residues: CASSDDRVYGYTF.

The V gene is TRBV7-2, the J gene TRBJ1-1, with a tentative D call TRBD1 (6 bases). This CDR3 is built from 14 residues. Trimming removed 1 base at V and 8 bases at J, with 14 bases between. The germline CDR1 and CDR2 sequences are SGHTA and FQGNSA. This chain's CDR3 is CASSLEQGLPEAFF. CDR3 nucleotides: TGTGCCAGCAGCTTAGAACAGGGTTTACCAGAAGCTTTCTTT.

In DNA, the CDR3 is TGTGCCAGCAGCTTAGCGGGCTTGAACACTGAAGCTTTCTTT. Protein: CASSLAGLNTEAFF. V and J are TRBV7-9 and TRBJ1-1, with D uncertain. The ends were cut back, 0 bases at V and 0 bases at J, with 5 bases in the middle. This CDR3 comprises 14 residues. Looked up from germline, CDR1 is SEHNR and CDR2 is FQNEAQ (reference sequence).

This chain connects TRBV11-2 to TRBJ2-7; D is undetermined. Germline V lookup: CDR1 SGHAT, CDR2 FQNNGV. V lost 7 bases and J lost 7, with 20 bases in between. This CDR3 region has 14 residues. The CDR3 spells CASTPPITIGEQYF. CDR3 in DNA: TGTGCCAGCACCCCTCCAATAACTATCGGGGAGCAGTACTTC. Together with reference TRBV11-2 and TRBJ2-7, the CDR3 gives the full variable domain: EAGVAQSPRYKIIEKRQSVAFWCNPISGHATLYWYQQILGQGPKLLIQFQNNGVVDDSQLPKDRFSAERLKGVDSTLKIQPAKLEDSAVYLCASTPPITIGEQYFGPGTRLTVT.

A remark on this clone: Other DNA sequences in this sample translate to the same CDR3. The V call is TRBV2, the J call TRBJ1-5; D is possibly TRBD1 (5 bases). This CDR3 contains 14 residues. The V gene lost 4 bases and the J gene lost 3 bases, with 10 bases spanning the gap. Germline CDR1 reads SNHLY; CDR2 reads FYNNEI. CDR3 amino acids: CASSVQGNNQPQHF. As DNA, the CDR3 is TGTGCCAGCAGTGTGCAGGGTAACAATCAGCCCCAGCATTTT.

This clone has more than one count but fewer than ten. This chain joins TRBV10-2 and TRBJ1-5, with a weak D call TRBD1 (6 bases). Germline values: CDR1 WSHSY, CDR2 SAAADI. This CDR3 region has 14 residues. Trimming took 3 bases from V and 5 from J, leaving 11 bases between them. The CDR3 nucleotides read TGCGCCAGCAGTGAAACAGGGTCGTATCAGCCCCAGCATTTT. The encoded protein is CASSETGSYQPQHF.

V usage is TRBV7-3 and J usage is TRBJ1-1; D not certain. CDR1 is SGHTA, CDR2 FQGTGA, per germline. This CDR3 comprises 15 residues. V lost 2 bases to trimming and J lost 5 bases, with 15 bases between them. The CDR3 DNA is TGTGCCAGCAGCTTATTTCAAGGAGGAAGAACTGAAGCTTTCTTT. Protein sequence: CASSLFQGGRTEAFF.

The chain links TRBV11-3 to TRBJ2-1, with D perhaps TRBD2 (7 bases). The V and J ends lost 5 bases and 7 bases respectively, with 12 bases between them. This CDR3 comprises 13 residues. CDR1 and CDR2 (germline): SGHNT, YENEEA. The CDR3 protein is CASSAEGGNEQFF. The CDR3 DNA is TGTGCCAGCAGCGCCGAGGGGGGGAATGAGCAGTTCTTC.

J is TRBJ1-3 and V is TRBV4-2, with TRBD1 identical over 7 bases. Per the germline V gene, CDR1 is LGHNA and CDR2 is YNFKEQ. V dropped 8 bases and J dropped 7; count of bases not matched to a gene: 17. The CDR3 contains 16 residues. CDR3 residues: CASAGNEQGPWNTIYF. The CDR3 DNA reads TGTGCCAGCGCCGGGAACGAACAGGGGCCTTGGAACACCATATATTTT.

The chain employs TRBV7-6 and TRBJ1-1; 9 positions agree with TRBD1. V shed 1 base, J shed 5 bases, and the junction held 2 bases outside the gene matches. Germline values: CDR1 SGHVS, CDR2 FNYEAQ. This CDR3 is 14 amino acids long. CDR3 coding DNA: TGTGCCAGCAGCTTAGAGACAGGGGGTACTGAAGCTTTCTTT. This translates into CASSLETGGTEAFF.